A selection of T cell receptor beta chains follows, all from one sample in a study of response to subunit inactivated influenza vaccine. Each CDR3 protein is one row after TCRdb ran MiXCR on the RT-PCR reads. The sample records about 580,000 distinct CDR3 sequences, less than 15% being singletons. The sample consisted of PBMCs from blood, taken about 11 days after vaccination. These receptors were collected from a man aged 50 or older who received an inactivated influenza vaccine. The CDR3 runs from the conserved cysteine through the conserved F or W. Each record gives: V gene, D gene, clone size, J gene, CDR3 protein, CDR3 DNA. D genes are given only for firm matches. Some rows have no size entry. The others give once, few or many, or a class for an expanded clone.

V gene: TRBV15
D gene: TRBD2
clone size: many
J gene: TRBJ2-3
CDR3 protein: CATSRDRLAGGTSTDTQYF
CDR3 DNA: TGTGCCACCAGCAGAGATCGGCTAGCGGGGGGGACTAGCACAGATACGCAGTATTTT

V gene: TRBV7-9
D gene: TRBD1
clone size: .
J gene: TRBJ2-1
CDR3 protein: CASSPPGQGLFNEQFF
CDR3 DNA: TGTGCCAGCAGCCCGCCTGGACAGGGGTTATTCAATGAGCAGTTCTTC

V gene: TRBV29-1
D gene: .
clone size: .
J gene: TRBJ2-5
CDR3 protein: CSVEHRPMTQYF
CDR3 DNA: TGCAGCGTTGAACACAGGCCGATGACCCAGTACTTC

V gene: TRBV5-1
D gene: .
clone size: few
J gene: TRBJ2-1
CDR3 protein: CASSLAPPTGNEQFF
CDR3 DNA: TGCGCCAGCAGCTTGGCCCCCCCGACCGGCAATGAGCAGTTCTTC

V gene: TRBV6-7
D gene: .
clone size: .
J gene: TRBJ2-7
CDR3 protein: CARAFARAYEQYF
CDR3 DNA: TGTGCCAGGGCCTTTGCCAGGGCCTACGAGCAGTACTTC

V gene: TRBV11-1
D gene: TRBD1
clone size: few
J gene: TRBJ2-6
CDR3 protein: CASSIKDRDSSGANVLTF
CDR3 DNA: TGTGCCAGCAGTATAAAGGACAGGGACAGCTCTGGGGCCAACGTCCTGACTTTC

V gene: TRBV29-1
D gene: TRBD2
clone size: .
J gene: TRBJ2-1
CDR3 protein: CSVDGTSGGLEQFF
CDR3 DNA: TGCAGCGTTGATGGGACTAGCGGGGGGTTAGAGCAGTTCTTC

V gene: TRBV7-2
D gene: .
clone size: few
J gene: TRBJ2-2
CDR3 protein: CASSLEARATGELFF
CDR3 DNA: TGTGCCAGCAGCTTAGAGGCCAGGGCCACCGGGGAGCTGTTTTTT

V gene: TRBV3-1
D gene: .
clone size: few
J gene: TRBJ1-4
CDR3 protein: CASSQGGWQGNEKLFF
CDR3 DNA: TGTGCCAGCAGCCAAGGGGGGTGGCAGGGGAATGAAAAACTGTTTTTT

V gene: TRBV20-1
D gene: TRBD2
clone size: many
J gene: TRBJ2-7
CDR3 protein: CSALRDYPYEQYF
CDR3 DNA: TGCAGTGCCCTCCGGGACTATCCCTACGAGCAGTACTTC

V gene: TRBV4-1
D gene: .
clone size: few
J gene: TRBJ2-7
CDR3 protein: CASSQEPGSSYEQYF
CDR3 DNA: TGCGCCAGCAGCCAAGAACCGGGAAGCTCCTACGAGCAGTACTTC

V gene: TRBV19
D gene: TRBD1
clone size: .
J gene: TRBJ2-1
CDR3 protein: CSSSITGGDYNEQFF
CDR3 DNA: TGTTCCAGTAGTATCACAGGGGGCGACTACAATGAGCAGTTCTTC

V gene: TRBV3-1
D gene: TRBD2
clone size: few
J gene: TRBJ2-1
CDR3 protein: CASSLLAGGFDEQFF
CDR3 DNA: TGTGCCAGCAGCCTGCTAGCGGGAGGGTTCGATGAGCAGTTCTTC

V gene: TRBV24-1
D gene: TRBD1
clone size: .
J gene: TRBJ2-6
CDR3 protein: CATSATGVTGANVLTF
CDR3 DNA: TGTGCCACCAGTGCCACAGGGGTAACTGGGGCCAACGTCCTGACTTTC

V gene: TRBV4-3
D gene: TRBD2
clone size: .
J gene: TRBJ2-3
CDR3 protein: CASSQAWGAGVDTQYF
CDR3 DNA: TGCGCCAGCAGCCAAGCGTGGGGCGCGGGGGTGGATACGCAGTATTTT

V gene: TRBV20-1
D gene: .
clone size: .
J gene: TRBJ1-5
CDR3 protein: CSARGSEGNQPQHF
CDR3 DNA: TGCAGTGCTAGAGGGTCGGAGGGCAATCAGCCCCAGCATTTT

V gene: TRBV7-9
D gene: .
clone size: few
J gene: TRBJ2-2
CDR3 protein: CASSLRLEAGELFF
CDR3 DNA: TGTGCCAGCAGCTTAAGATTAGAAGCCGGGGAGCTGTTTTTT

V gene: TRBV10-3
D gene: TRBD2
clone size: few
J gene: TRBJ2-7
CDR3 protein: CAISESRSAGENGKQYF
CDR3 DNA: TGTGCCATCAGTGAGTCCCGGAGCGCGGGAGAAAATGGAAAGCAGTACTTC

V gene: TRBV4-2
D gene: .
clone size: many
J gene: TRBJ1-6
CDR3 protein: CASGAGHDKDSPLHF
CDR3 DNA: TGTGCCAGCGGTGCTGGGCACGATAAGGATTCACCCCTCCACTTT

V gene: TRBV10-3
D gene: .
clone size: few
J gene: TRBJ1-1
CDR3 protein: CAISPVVGMNTEAFF
CDR3 DNA: TGTGCCATCAGCCCCGTGGTAGGAATGAACACTGAAGCTTTCTTT

V gene: TRBV4-3
D gene: .
clone size: few
J gene: TRBJ2-1
CDR3 protein: CASSQEEVVVHEQFF
CDR3 DNA: TGCGCCAGCAGCCAAGAAGAGGTAGTCGTCCATGAGCAGTTCTTC

V gene: TRBV5-1
D gene: .
clone size: .
J gene: TRBJ2-1
CDR3 protein: CASSGVQTYNEQFF
CDR3 DNA: TGCGCCAGCAGCGGGGTCCAAACCTACAATGAGCAGTTCTTC

V gene: TRBV5-1
D gene: TRBD2
clone size: .
J gene: TRBJ2-5
CDR3 protein: CASSIGSGGHETQYF
CDR3 DNA: TGCGCCAGCAGCATCGGTAGCGGGGGGCACGAGACCCAGTACTTC

V gene: TRBV20-1
D gene: TRBD1
clone size: few
J gene: TRBJ2-7
CDR3 protein: CSASPGQGWAAYEQYF
CDR3 DNA: TGCAGTGCTAGCCCAGGACAGGGATGGGCGGCCTACGAGCAGTACTTC

V gene: TRBV15
D gene: .
clone size: .
J gene: TRBJ2-1
CDR3 protein: CATGAGTYNEQFF
CDR3 DNA: TGTGCCACCGGTGCGGGGACCTACAATGAGCAGTTCTTC

V gene: TRBV18
D gene: TRBD1
clone size: many
J gene: TRBJ2-7
CDR3 protein: CASSPRQGAYEQYF
CDR3 DNA: TGTGCCAGCAGTCCCCGGCAGGGGGCGTACGAGCAGTACTTC

V gene: TRBV20-1
D gene: .
clone size: few
J gene: TRBJ1-1
CDR3 protein: CSAPTATEAFF
CDR3 DNA: TGCAGTGCTCCGACTGCGACTGAAGCTTTCTTT

V gene: TRBV11-2
D gene: TRBD1
clone size: .
J gene: TRBJ1-6
CDR3 protein: CASSHRDRGLSYNSPLHF
CDR3 DNA: TGTGCCAGCAGCCACCGGGACAGGGGCCTCTCCTATAATTCACCCCTCCACTTT

V gene: TRBV20-1
D gene: TRBD1
clone size: .
J gene: TRBJ2-7
CDR3 protein: CSARRQGLNEQYF
CDR3 DNA: TGCAGTGCTAGAAGACAGGGGCTAAACGAGCAGTACTTC

V gene: TRBV12-3/TRBV12-4
D gene: TRBD1
clone size: many
J gene: TRBJ2-5
CDR3 protein: CASSGDSSQETQYF
CDR3 DNA: TGTGCCAGCAGTGGGGACAGCTCCCAAGAGACCCAGTACTTC

V gene: TRBV24-1
D gene: .
clone size: .
J gene: TRBJ2-3
CDR3 protein: CATSSAGRSTDTQYF
CDR3 DNA: TGTGCCACCAGTTCGGCGGGGCGTAGCACAGATACGCAGTATTTT

V gene: TRBV12-3/TRBV12-4
D gene: TRBD1
clone size: many
J gene: TRBJ1-2
CDR3 protein: CASSFNPGQGAYGYTF
CDR3 DNA: TGTGCCAGCAGTTTCAACCCGGGACAGGGGGCCTATGGCTACACCTTC

V gene: TRBV24-1
D gene: .
clone size: many
J gene: TRBJ2-3
CDR3 protein: CATTDRDTQYF
CDR3 DNA: TGTGCCACCACCGACCGGGATACGCAGTATTTT

V gene: TRBV18
D gene: TRBD1
clone size: .
J gene: TRBJ2-1
CDR3 protein: CASSPRLGQGGDNEQFF
CDR3 DNA: TGTGCCAGCTCACCGAGGTTGGGACAGGGCGGGGACAATGAGCAGTTCTTC

V gene: TRBV9
D gene: TRBD1
clone size: few
J gene: TRBJ1-4
CDR3 protein: CASRPGQGLNEKLFF
CDR3 DNA: TGTGCCAGCAGACCAGGACAGGGACTCAATGAAAAACTGTTTTTT

V gene: TRBV11-3
D gene: .
clone size: few
J gene: TRBJ2-3
CDR3 protein: CASSLGFGTQYF
CDR3 DNA: TGTGCCAGCAGCTTAGGCTTCGGTACGCAGTATTTT

V gene: TRBV11-2
D gene: TRBD2
clone size: .
J gene: TRBJ2-1
CDR3 protein: CASSLVFSGGALSSEQFF
CDR3 DNA: TGTGCCAGCAGCTTAGTATTTAGCGGGGGGGCACTTTCCAGTGAGCAGTTCTTC

V gene: TRBV10-3
D gene: .
clone size: few
J gene: TRBJ2-1
CDR3 protein: CAIAGGGFDEQFF
CDR3 DNA: TGTGCCATCGCCGGGGGAGGTTTCGATGAGCAGTTCTTC

V gene: TRBV15
D gene: .
clone size: few
J gene: TRBJ2-7
CDR3 protein: CATSLGGRLEQYF
CDR3 DNA: TGTGCCACCAGCCTAGGGGGACGTTTGGAGCAGTACTTC

V gene: TRBV21-1
D gene: .
clone size: .
J gene: TRBJ1-1
CDR3 protein: CASRAGPGTVNTEAFF
CDR3 DNA: TGTGCCAGCAGGGCGGGACCTGGGACGGTGAACACTGAAGCTTTCTTT

V gene: TRBV7-2
D gene: TRBD1
clone size: few
J gene: TRBJ2-5
CDR3 protein: CASSRYRDREETQYF
CDR3 DNA: TGTGCCAGCAGCCGATACCGGGACAGGGAAGAGACCCAGTACTTC

V gene: TRBV6-2/TRBV6-3
D gene: .
clone size: .
J gene: TRBJ1-5
CDR3 protein: CASSPDRYSNQPQHF
CDR3 DNA: TGTGCCAGCAGCCCGGACCGATATAGCAATCAGCCCCAGCATTTT

V gene: TRBV12-3/TRBV12-4
D gene: TRBD1
clone size: .
J gene: TRBJ2-7
CDR3 protein: CASSLYRGSLNEQYF
CDR3 DNA: TGTGCCAGCAGTTTATACAGGGGGTCATTGAACGAGCAGTACTTC

V gene: TRBV29-1
D gene: .
clone size: few
J gene: TRBJ1-1
CDR3 protein: CSVARAANTEAFF
CDR3 DNA: TGCAGCGTTGCCAGGGCCGCGAACACTGAAGCTTTCTTT

V gene: TRBV12-3/TRBV12-4
D gene: .
clone size: .
J gene: TRBJ2-1
CDR3 protein: CASSLPGNNEQFF
CDR3 DNA: TGTGCCAGCAGTTTACCCGGAAACAATGAGCAGTTCTTC